This TCR beta chain was captured by sequencing in a study of Graves' ophthalmopathy and Graves' hyperthyroidism. This CDR3 is built from 12 residues. With regard to this clonotype: What it binds is unknown.

Hyperthyroidism patients were newly diagnosed, ill under 2 months, and aged 18 to 65 years. Certain patients, namely those with other autoimmune diseases, uncontrolled infections, pregnancy or lactation, were excluded. Amplified material comprised TCR beta CDR3 regions derived from RNA transcripts. A first-round RT-PCR used HTBI primers, followed by a second-round multiplex PCR. One entry per CDR3 protein results from TCRdb running MiXCR on the multiplex PCR reads. The table has roughly 600,000 distinct CDR3 sequences, less than 45% seen once. Whole-study findings and limits: This model predicted ophthalmopathy progression (sensitivity about 67%, specificity around 72%).

This chain links TRBV12-3 or TRBV12-4 with TRBJ2-5, with unresolved D. The end of the DNA aligns better with TRBJ2-1, so the J call may be wrong. The TCR originated in an adult man with Graves' hyperthyroidism. Sequenced sample: peripheral blood or thyroid tissue (not recorded which). The CDR3, as DNA: TGTGCCAGCAGTTTGGTGTACAATGAGCAGTTCTTC. Protein product: CASSLVYNEQFF.